This T cell receptor beta chain was recorded in a study of shared clonotypes between healthy human individuals. This clone was counted once. Antigen specificity is unknown. The V gene lost 0 bases and the J gene lost 7 bases, with 19 bases spanning the gap. Germline CDR1 SGHRS, CDR2 YFSETQ. This CDR3 has 17 residues. Sequencing used immunoSEQ multiplex PCR; TCRdb keeps in-frame clones, though not all of them. The sample has approximately 1,500,000 clones; about 96% are singletons. Study conclusions and caveats: Larger estimated richness was generally seen in naive subsets than in memory subsets.

Sequenced input: naive CD4+ T cells sorted from blood. Subset meaning: CD45RA+ positively selected. This sequence was found in a man aged 25-45 years in good health. This rearrangement joins TRBV5-1 to TRBJ1-4; D is perhaps TRBD1 (6 bases). The CDR3 region has the DNA TGCGCCAGCAGCTTGGGGAGCTCTCAGGGGACCGGTGAAAAACTGTTTTTT. It translates to CASSLGSSQGTGEKLFF.